The next 6 T cell receptor beta chains were all read from a single sample in a study of regulatory T cells in long-lasting Graves disease. The time point here: persistent/refractory GD, antithyroid drugs over 5 years with positive TRAb. The TCR library was prepared using RNA isolated from PBMCs. iRepertoire HTBI primers and Arm-PCR of CDR3 regions built TCR beta libraries. MiXCR, applied by TCRdb to the multiplex PCR reads, yields one record per CDR3 protein. The table includes approximately 350,000 distinct CDR3 sequences, roughly 25% detected once. The specimen comprised peripheral blood mononuclear cells (PBMCs), sampled when the disease was refractory, from a patient treated with antithyroid drugs. These receptors originate from a woman aged 40 to 50 with Graves disease.

This clonotype was seen only a few times. The chain couples TRBV11-2 to TRBJ2-7, with unresolved D. The CDR3 has 14 residues. V was pared by 6 bases and J by 0 bases, with 12 bases between. The V gene's germline CDR1 is SGHAT and CDR2 FQNNGV. CDR3 sequence reads: CASSFHQVSYEQYF. The CDR3 coding sequence is TGTGCCAGCAGTTTCCATCAGGTCTCCTACGAGCAGTACTTC.

The rearrangement links TRBV20-1 to TRBJ1-5, with 7 nucleotides matching TRBD1. There are 16 residues in the CDR3. V lost 6 bases, J lost 1 base, and 12 bases stayed unmatched. CDR1 is DFQATT and CDR2 is SNEGSKA in the germline V gene (reference sequence). The CDR3 region is CSATRKGTVSNQPQHF. The CDR3 nucleotides are TGCAGTGCCACACGAAAAGGGACAGTCAGCAATCAGCCCCAGCATTTT.

This clonotype has a count of ten or more. The chain combines TRBV2 with TRBJ2-2; 7 bases agree with TRBD2. The trim removed 4 bases at V and 6 bases at J, leaving 14 bases unmatched. Per germline, CDR1 SNHLY and CDR2 FYNNEI. The CDR3 is 17 residues long. The DNA for the CDR3 is TGTGCCAGCAGTGCGCCCGCTGGGCGGGAGCGGGCCGGGGAGCTGTTTTTT. This encodes CASSAPAGRERAGELFF.

As for this clonotype: Given a much more abundant clone one base away, this may be a read error. This chain uses TRBV27 with TRBJ1-5; D call uncertain. V dropped 4 bases and J dropped 2 bases, with 12 bases sitting between them. Germline CDR1 MNHEY, CDR2 SMNVEV (reference sequence). The length of the CDR3 is 15 residues. This CDR3 reads CASSSGPLRNQPQHF. Written as DNA, the CDR3 is TGTGCCAGCAGTTCCGGGCCGCTCCGCAATCAGCCCCAGCATTTT.

The sample holds a few counts of this clonotype. The chain links TRBV3-1 to TRBJ1-1; D is unclear. Per germline, CDR1 LGHDT and CDR2 YNNKEL (reference sequence). Trimming removed 2 bases at V and 8 bases at J, with 15 bases between. This CDR3 contains 14 residues. In DNA form, the CDR3 reads TGTGCCAGCAGCCAAAGGCCTACCCTTAGGGAAGCTTTCTTT. Residues: CASSQRPTLREAFF.

This clonotype was seen ten or more times. The chain couples TRBV6-1 to TRBJ2-2; D may be TRBD1 (5 bases). V lost 4 bases and J 3 bases, leaving 9 bases between the germline ends. CDR1 and CDR2 from the germline V gene are MNHNS and SASEGT. The CDR3 is 14 amino acids. The CDR3 protein is CASSARQYTGELFF. As DNA, the CDR3 is TGTGCCAGCAGTGCCCGACAGTACACCGGGGAGCTGTTTTTT.